This section outlines one T cell receptor (beta chain) sequence together with its context. The V end was cut by 0 bases, the J end by 2 bases, with 11 bases between. CDR1 is GTSNPN, CDR2 SVGIG, per germline (reference sequence). The CDR3 has 16 amino acids. This sample was included in a study of lymphopenia after photon versus proton radiotherapy. Measured with immunoSEQ multiplex PCR; TCRdb has only the in-frame clones, and not every one. This table has more than 70,000 clones, around 82% appearing once. This receptor was obtained from a man aged 60-69 years with pancreatic cancer. J is TRBJ2-6 and V is TRBV30; D unresolved. Sequences were derived from peripheral blood, sampled from a patient treated with proton-based radiotherapy. The CDR3 nucleotides read TGTGCCTGGAGTGTACCAAGTGGTGCTGGGGCCAACGTCCTGACTTTC. Translated: CAWSVPSGAGANVLTF. The full variable domain, completed using reference TRBV30 and TRBJ2-6, is SQTIHQWPATLVQPVGSPLSLECTVEGTSNPNLYWYRQAAGRGLQLLFYSVGIGQISSEVPQNLSASRPQDRQFILSSKKLLLSDSGFYLCAWSVPSGAGANVLTFGAGSRLTVL.